This is a list of T cell receptor beta chains from one sample in a study of T cell responses to AZD1222 COVID-19 vaccine. TCRdb's copy holds only in-frame clones and misses some; the assay was immunoSEQ multiplex PCR. The sample consists of about 66,000 clones, less than 90% of them appearing once. The specimen comprised peripheral blood, sampled on day 0 of AZD1222 vaccination. The receptors were gathered from an adult in good health. Each CDR3 is given with its conserved first and last residue. The D gene is left open where the match is weak. Some rows mark clone size as missing; the rest say once, few, many or name a class of expanded clone.

TRBV19	TRBD2	TRBJ2-2	.	CASHRLAGVRGDTGELFF	TGTGCCAGCCACAGACTAGCGGGAGTCAGAGGGGACACCGGGGAGCTGTTTTTT
TRBV5-1	TRBD2	TRBJ2-7	.	CASSSRFGGRAYEQYF	TGCGCCAGCAGCTCGCGCTTTGGCGGGAGGGCCTACGAGCAGTACTTC
TRBV19	.	TRBJ2-5	.	CASRNGPQETQYF	TGTGCCAGTCGTAACGGACCCCAAGAGACCCAGTACTTC
TRBV6-5	.	TRBJ2-3	.	CASRIRGSGDTQYF	TGTGCCAGCAGGATTCGGGGTTCTGGTGATACGCAGTATTTT
TRBV2	.	TRBJ2-1	.	CASIGSSYNEQFF	TGTGCCAGCATCGGGAGCTCCTACAATGAGCAGTTCTTC
TRBV15	.	TRBJ1-5	many	CATSRDRGYNQPQHF	TGTGCCACCAGCAGAGATAGGGGGTACAATCAGCCCCAGCATTTT
TRBV6-5	TRBD2	TRBJ2-1	.	CASRKVPSGSLQQFF	TGTGCCAGCAGAAAGGTGCCTAGCGGGAGCCTCCAGCAGTTCTTC
TRBV28	.	TRBJ1-3	.	CASSLSNGVSSGNTIYF	TGTGCCAGCAGTTTGTCCAACGGGGTGAGCTCTGGAAACACCATATATTTT
TRBV11-2	.	TRBJ2-7	.	CASSLEASSAYEQYF	TGTGCCAGCAGCTTAGAGGCGTCAAGCGCCTACGAGCAGTACTTC
TRBV25-1	.	TRBJ2-7	.	CASRPQGPYEQYF	TGTGCCAGCCGACCGCAGGGACCCTACGAGCAGTACTTC
TRBV19	.	TRBJ2-3	.	CASSDPGTDTQYF	TGTGCCAGTTCGGACCCTGGCACAGATACGCAGTATTTT
TRBV7-6	.	TRBJ1-3	once	CASSLDYRGSNTIYF	TGTGCCAGCAGCTTAGATTACAGAGGCTCAAACACCATATATTTT
TRBV3-1/TRBV3-2	.	TRBJ2-3	.	CASSQDSRKLLTDTQYF	TGTGCCAGCAGCCAAGATAGTAGGAAACTCTTGACAGATACGCAGTATTTT
TRBV9	.	TRBJ1-3	.	CASSRYGGTSGDTIYF	TGTGCCAGCAGTCGGTACGGGGGGACATCGGGAGACACCATATATTTT
TRBV4-2	.	TRBJ1-1	.	CASSRQMTALNTEAFF	TGTGCCAGCAGCCGCCAAATGACAGCCCTGAACACTGAAGCTTTCTTT
TRBV6-6	TRBD1	TRBJ1-4	.	CASNPGTVSLKLFF	TGTGCCAGCAACCCCGGGACAGTCTCCTTAAAACTGTTTTTT
TRBV19	.	TRBJ2-3	.	CASSTDSSADTQYF	TGTGCCAGTAGTACCGACAGCAGCGCAGATACGCAGTATTTT
TRBV6-1	.	TRBJ1-2	.	CASSEGRGSSGGYTF	TGTGCCAGCAGTGAAGGCCGGGGTAGTTCAGGTGGCTACACCTTC
TRBV5-1	.	TRBJ2-5	.	CASSFSEETQYF	TGCGCCAGCAGCTTTTCAGAAGAGACCCAGTACTTC
TRBV9	.	TRBJ1-1	.	CASSVVDSGAVF	TGTGCCAGCAGCGTAGTAGACAGCGGAGCGGTTTTC
TRBV7-9	.	TRBJ2-3	.	CASSPAANTDTQYF	TGTGCCAGCAGCCCCGCGGCCAACACAGATACGCAGTATTTT
TRBV11-2	.	TRBJ2-1	.	CASSPTSSYNEQFF	TGTGCCAGCAGCCCGACTAGCTCCTACAATGAGCAGTTCTTC
TRBV6-2/TRBV6-3	.	TRBJ2-7	.	CASSYDRSTSWSYEQYF	TGTGCCAGCAGTTACGACAGATCCACGAGTTGGTCCTACGAGCAGTACTTC
TRBV5-4	TRBD1	TRBJ2-7	.	CASSLQGPPYEQYF	TGTGCCAGCAGCTTACAGGGGCCCCCCTACGAGCAGTACTTC
TRBV29-1	.	TRBJ2-5	.	CSVDRAQETQYF	TGCAGCGTTGACAGGGCTCAAGAGACCCAGTACTTC
TRBV30	.	TRBJ1-5	.	CAYQRQSNQPQHF	TGTGCCTACCAGAGACAGTCCAATCAGCCCCAGCATTTT
TRBV5-1	.	TRBJ1-2	.	CASSLSGEDFYGYTF	TGCGCCAGCAGCTTGAGTGGTGAGGACTTCTATGGCTACACCTTC
TRBV15	.	TRBJ1-1	.	CATSRSTGTEAFF	TGTGCCACCAGCAGATCAACCGGGACAGAAGCTTTCTTT
TRBV28	.	TRBJ2-7	.	CASNSPGTNYYEQYF	TGTGCCAGCAATAGTCCCGGGACAAACTACTACGAGCAGTACTTC
TRBV15	.	TRBJ1-6	.	CATSRDLVITADSPLHF	TGTGCCACCAGCAGAGATTTGGTTATAACAGCGGATTCACCCCTCCACTTT
TRBV6-5	.	TRBJ1-2	.	CASSYSQGNAGYTF	TGTGCCAGCAGTTACTCACAAGGGAATGCTGGCTACACCTTC
TRBV18	.	TRBJ1-3	.	CASSLPAGNTIYF	TGTGCCAGCTCCCTTCCGGCTGGAAACACCATATATTTT
TRBV6-2/TRBV6-3	TRBD1	TRBJ1-1	.	CASSYDRGPGNTEAFF	TGTGCCAGCAGTTATGACAGGGGGCCTGGAAACACTGAAGCTTTCTTT
TRBV11-2	.	TRBJ2-5	.	CASSLTSGPKGETQYF	TGTGCCAGCAGCTTAACCTCGGGACCCAAAGGGGAGACCCAGTACTTC
TRBV6-6	.	TRBJ1-3	.	CASSPFGASGNTIYF	TGTGCCAGCAGTCCGTTCGGGGCCTCTGGAAACACCATATATTTT
TRBV7-2	.	TRBJ1-1	.	CASSLASGQNTEAFF	TGTGCCAGCAGCTTAGCGTCAGGGCAGAACACTGAAGCTTTCTTT
TRBV21-1	.	TRBJ2-7	.	CASSKGRLAGRCEQYF	TGTGCCAGCAGCAAGGGTCGGCTAGCGGGGCGCTGCGAGCAGTACTTC
TRBV15	TRBD2	TRBJ2-1	once	CATSRTTGLAGGTEQFF	TGTGCCACCAGCAGAACCACCGGACTAGCGGGAGGGACTGAGCAGTTCTTC
TRBV6-5	.	TRBJ2-7	.	CASSYSNAYEQYF	TGTGCCAGCAGTTACTCGAACGCCTACGAGCAGTACTTC
TRBV4-3	.	TRBJ1-1	.	CASSQAGGRGTEAFF	TGCGCCAGCAGCCAAGCAGGCGGCCGGGGCACTGAAGCTTTCTTT